What follows are 12 T cell receptor beta chains derived from one specimen sequenced in a study of T cell responses to AZD1222 COVID-19 vaccine. The assay was immunoSEQ multiplex PCR, and TCRdb's table has in-frame clones only and misses some. The sample holds around 170,000 clones; roughly 88% are singletons and the top ten take 0.95% to 1%. This material consisted of peripheral blood, taken on day 0 of AZD1222 vaccination. All receptors derive from an adult in good health.

V usage is TRBV15 and J usage is TRBJ2-3; TRBD1 might be the D (5 bases). The CDR3 runs 15 residues. Germline V gene data show CDR1 as LNHNV and CDR2 as YYDKDF (reference sequence). V lost 3 bases and J lost 1, with 11 bases in between. CDR3: CATSSRWGGTDTQYF. DNA for the CDR3: TGTGCCACCAGCAGTCGGTGGGGCGGCACAGATACGCAGTATTTT. Full variable domain (missing parts from reference TRBV15 and TRBJ2-3): DAMVIQNPRYQVTQFGKPVTLSCSQTLNHNVMYWYQQKSSQAPKLLFHYYDKDFNNEADTPDNFQSRRPNTSFCFLDIRSPGLGDTAMYLCATSSRWGGTDTQYFGPGTRLTVL.

The V gene is TRBV19, the J gene TRBJ2-7; D unresolved. Trimming pared 4 bases from V and 2 bases from J, leaving 6 bases between. The CDR3 totals 12 residues. Germline CDR1 and CDR2: LNHDA and SQIVND (reference sequence). For the CDR3, the DNA is TGTGCCAGTAGTACACCCCCCTACGAGCAGTACTTC. Translated, it gives CASSTPPYEQYF. Supplemented by reference TRBV19 and TRBJ2-7, the full variable domain reads DGGITQSPKYLFRKEGQNVTLSCEQNLNHDAMYWYRQDPGQGLRLIYYSQIVNDFQKGDIAEGYSVSREKKESFPLTVTSAQKNPTAFYLCASSTPPYEQYFGPGTRLTVT.

The J gene is TRBJ2-2, the V gene TRBV11-3, with D unresolved. The V gene lost 1 base and the J gene lost 2 bases, with 5 bases spanning the gap. Germline assignment: CDR1 SGHNT and CDR2 YENEEA. The CDR3 loop spans 14 amino acids. The CDR3 nucleotides are TGTGCCAGCAGCTTAGTGGGTAACACCGGGGAGCTGTTTTTT. This encodes CASSLVGNTGELFF.

V is TRBV11-1 and J is TRBJ1-2; 10 bases align to TRBD1. The CDR3 has 16 residues. Germline CDR1 SGHAT, CDR2 FQDESV (reference sequence). Trimming cost V 5 bases and J 4 bases; bases outside gene matches: 10. CDR3 in amino acids: CASSQPGQGTTYGYTF. DNA for the CDR3: TGTGCCAGCAGCCAACCGGGACAGGGGACAACCTATGGCTACACCTTC.

This chain connects TRBV11-2 to TRBJ2-7; D is unclear. The V and J ends lost 4 bases and 4 bases respectively, with 11 bases between them. The CDR3 has 13 amino acids. The V gene's germline CDR1 is SGHAT and CDR2 FQNNGV. CDR3 bases: TGTGCCAGCAGCTCAAATCGGGCGTACGAGCAGTACTTC. As protein: CASSSNRAYEQYF. Full variable domain (missing parts from reference TRBV11-2 and TRBJ2-7): EAGVAQSPRYKIIEKRQSVAFWCNPISGHATLYWYQQILGQGPKLLIQFQNNGVVDDSQLPKDRFSAERLKGVDSTLKIQPAKLEDSAVYLCASSSNRAYEQYFGPGTRLTVT.

V and J are TRBV7-3 and TRBJ2-5; D is possibly TRBD2 (6 bases). V lost 2 bases to trimming and J lost 0 bases, with 13 bases between them. Per the germline V gene, CDR1 is SGHTA and CDR2 is FQGTGA. This CDR3 spans 16 amino acids. CDR3 amino acids: CASSLVGGEYQETQYF. In nucleotides, the CDR3 is TGTGCCAGCAGCTTAGTAGGAGGGGAGTACCAAGAGACCCAGTACTTC.

The chain links TRBV5-1 to TRBJ1-1; no clear D gene. Germline lookup yields CDR1 SGHRS and CDR2 YFSETQ. Trimming took 2 bases from V and 2 from J, leaving 10 bases between them. The CDR3 covers 14 residues. The CDR3 reads CASSFSPSNTEAFF. CDR3 bases: TGCGCCAGCAGCTTCTCCCCGTCTAACACTGAAGCTTTCTTT.

The gene calls are TRBV7-9 and TRBJ1-1; weak D call: TRBD1 (5 bases). V was pared by 5 bases and J by 5 bases, with 9 bases between. The germline gives CDR1 SEHNR, CDR2 FQNEAQ (reference sequence). This CDR3 has 12 residues. CDR3 region: CASSEGWTEAFF. CDR3 sequence (DNA): TGTGCCAGCAGCGAGGGGTGGACTGAAGCTTTCTTT.

J is TRBJ1-2 and V is TRBV10-3, with TRBD1 matching 8 bases. V shed 6 bases and J 8 bases; nucleotides not matched to a gene: 8. This CDR3 region has 13 residues. CDR1 and CDR2 from the germline V gene are ENHRY and SYGVKD. The CDR3 DNA is TGTGCCATCAGACCCAGGGGGCGCGTGGGCTACACCTTC. Translating it yields CAIRPRGRVGYTF.

A word on this clone: A junction end diverges from the germline sequence, so it may reflect a read error. V is TRBV5-5 and J is TRBJ1-1; D unclear. Germline V gives CDR1 SGHKS, CDR2 YYEKEE (reference sequence). The CDR3 has 15 residues. CDR3 residues: CASSLIIGRNPEAFF. The CDR3 DNA reads as TGTGCCAGCAGCTTGATTATTGGCAGGAACCCTGAAGCTTTCTTT.

The chain uses TRBV28 and TRBJ1-2; 8 positions agree with TRBD1. Germline V gene lookup returns CDR1 MDHEN and CDR2 SYDVKM. Trimming at V came to 5 bases and at J to 7 bases, leaving 6 bases not matched to a gene. This CDR3 contains 13 residues. DNA for the CDR3: TGTGCCAGCAGTGAGCAGGGGGCATTTGGCTACACCTTC. It yields the protein CASSEQGAFGYTF.

This chain links TRBV7-9 with TRBJ1-5, with D unresolved. V was shortened by 5 bases and J by 0 bases, with 11 bases between the two germline ends. This CDR3 is built from 15 residues. Germline CDR1 SEHNR, CDR2 FQNEAQ (reference sequence). Written as DNA, the CDR3 is TGTGCCAGCAGCCAGTACGAGAATAGCAATCAGCCCCAGCATTTT. Its protein product is CASSQYENSNQPQHF.